This T cell receptor (beta chain) was sequenced in a study of cytomegalovirus exposure and HLA in healthy donors. Study findings and constraints: There were several of the most significant clusters that appeared linked to common viral pathogens in a later analysis. While the bulk of TCR sequences proved rare, some public TCRs turned up in many donors. Donor immune exposure was known only as CMV serostatus.

With regard to this clone: Its antigen remains unidentified.

CDR1 is SGDLS, CDR2 YYNGEE, per germline. Trimming took 0 bases from V and 2 from J, leaving 9 bases between them. The CDR3 spans 15 residues. With 60 Vbeta and 13 Jbeta primers, the PCR was carried out. The protocol was immunoSEQ multiplex PCR, while the TCRdb copy is restricted to in-frame clones and leaves out a portion. The sample includes 160,000 or so clones, roughly 80% of them seen just once. The clonotype originates from a man between 18 and 29 years old in good health and CMV-seropositive. The chain links TRBV9 to TRBJ2-1; D is possibly TRBD2 (7 bases). The sample consisted of PBMCs. In nucleotides, the CDR3 is TGTGCCAGCAGCGTAGAGGGGGGGCCCTACAATGAGCAGTTCTTC. This encodes CASSVEGGPYNEQFF.